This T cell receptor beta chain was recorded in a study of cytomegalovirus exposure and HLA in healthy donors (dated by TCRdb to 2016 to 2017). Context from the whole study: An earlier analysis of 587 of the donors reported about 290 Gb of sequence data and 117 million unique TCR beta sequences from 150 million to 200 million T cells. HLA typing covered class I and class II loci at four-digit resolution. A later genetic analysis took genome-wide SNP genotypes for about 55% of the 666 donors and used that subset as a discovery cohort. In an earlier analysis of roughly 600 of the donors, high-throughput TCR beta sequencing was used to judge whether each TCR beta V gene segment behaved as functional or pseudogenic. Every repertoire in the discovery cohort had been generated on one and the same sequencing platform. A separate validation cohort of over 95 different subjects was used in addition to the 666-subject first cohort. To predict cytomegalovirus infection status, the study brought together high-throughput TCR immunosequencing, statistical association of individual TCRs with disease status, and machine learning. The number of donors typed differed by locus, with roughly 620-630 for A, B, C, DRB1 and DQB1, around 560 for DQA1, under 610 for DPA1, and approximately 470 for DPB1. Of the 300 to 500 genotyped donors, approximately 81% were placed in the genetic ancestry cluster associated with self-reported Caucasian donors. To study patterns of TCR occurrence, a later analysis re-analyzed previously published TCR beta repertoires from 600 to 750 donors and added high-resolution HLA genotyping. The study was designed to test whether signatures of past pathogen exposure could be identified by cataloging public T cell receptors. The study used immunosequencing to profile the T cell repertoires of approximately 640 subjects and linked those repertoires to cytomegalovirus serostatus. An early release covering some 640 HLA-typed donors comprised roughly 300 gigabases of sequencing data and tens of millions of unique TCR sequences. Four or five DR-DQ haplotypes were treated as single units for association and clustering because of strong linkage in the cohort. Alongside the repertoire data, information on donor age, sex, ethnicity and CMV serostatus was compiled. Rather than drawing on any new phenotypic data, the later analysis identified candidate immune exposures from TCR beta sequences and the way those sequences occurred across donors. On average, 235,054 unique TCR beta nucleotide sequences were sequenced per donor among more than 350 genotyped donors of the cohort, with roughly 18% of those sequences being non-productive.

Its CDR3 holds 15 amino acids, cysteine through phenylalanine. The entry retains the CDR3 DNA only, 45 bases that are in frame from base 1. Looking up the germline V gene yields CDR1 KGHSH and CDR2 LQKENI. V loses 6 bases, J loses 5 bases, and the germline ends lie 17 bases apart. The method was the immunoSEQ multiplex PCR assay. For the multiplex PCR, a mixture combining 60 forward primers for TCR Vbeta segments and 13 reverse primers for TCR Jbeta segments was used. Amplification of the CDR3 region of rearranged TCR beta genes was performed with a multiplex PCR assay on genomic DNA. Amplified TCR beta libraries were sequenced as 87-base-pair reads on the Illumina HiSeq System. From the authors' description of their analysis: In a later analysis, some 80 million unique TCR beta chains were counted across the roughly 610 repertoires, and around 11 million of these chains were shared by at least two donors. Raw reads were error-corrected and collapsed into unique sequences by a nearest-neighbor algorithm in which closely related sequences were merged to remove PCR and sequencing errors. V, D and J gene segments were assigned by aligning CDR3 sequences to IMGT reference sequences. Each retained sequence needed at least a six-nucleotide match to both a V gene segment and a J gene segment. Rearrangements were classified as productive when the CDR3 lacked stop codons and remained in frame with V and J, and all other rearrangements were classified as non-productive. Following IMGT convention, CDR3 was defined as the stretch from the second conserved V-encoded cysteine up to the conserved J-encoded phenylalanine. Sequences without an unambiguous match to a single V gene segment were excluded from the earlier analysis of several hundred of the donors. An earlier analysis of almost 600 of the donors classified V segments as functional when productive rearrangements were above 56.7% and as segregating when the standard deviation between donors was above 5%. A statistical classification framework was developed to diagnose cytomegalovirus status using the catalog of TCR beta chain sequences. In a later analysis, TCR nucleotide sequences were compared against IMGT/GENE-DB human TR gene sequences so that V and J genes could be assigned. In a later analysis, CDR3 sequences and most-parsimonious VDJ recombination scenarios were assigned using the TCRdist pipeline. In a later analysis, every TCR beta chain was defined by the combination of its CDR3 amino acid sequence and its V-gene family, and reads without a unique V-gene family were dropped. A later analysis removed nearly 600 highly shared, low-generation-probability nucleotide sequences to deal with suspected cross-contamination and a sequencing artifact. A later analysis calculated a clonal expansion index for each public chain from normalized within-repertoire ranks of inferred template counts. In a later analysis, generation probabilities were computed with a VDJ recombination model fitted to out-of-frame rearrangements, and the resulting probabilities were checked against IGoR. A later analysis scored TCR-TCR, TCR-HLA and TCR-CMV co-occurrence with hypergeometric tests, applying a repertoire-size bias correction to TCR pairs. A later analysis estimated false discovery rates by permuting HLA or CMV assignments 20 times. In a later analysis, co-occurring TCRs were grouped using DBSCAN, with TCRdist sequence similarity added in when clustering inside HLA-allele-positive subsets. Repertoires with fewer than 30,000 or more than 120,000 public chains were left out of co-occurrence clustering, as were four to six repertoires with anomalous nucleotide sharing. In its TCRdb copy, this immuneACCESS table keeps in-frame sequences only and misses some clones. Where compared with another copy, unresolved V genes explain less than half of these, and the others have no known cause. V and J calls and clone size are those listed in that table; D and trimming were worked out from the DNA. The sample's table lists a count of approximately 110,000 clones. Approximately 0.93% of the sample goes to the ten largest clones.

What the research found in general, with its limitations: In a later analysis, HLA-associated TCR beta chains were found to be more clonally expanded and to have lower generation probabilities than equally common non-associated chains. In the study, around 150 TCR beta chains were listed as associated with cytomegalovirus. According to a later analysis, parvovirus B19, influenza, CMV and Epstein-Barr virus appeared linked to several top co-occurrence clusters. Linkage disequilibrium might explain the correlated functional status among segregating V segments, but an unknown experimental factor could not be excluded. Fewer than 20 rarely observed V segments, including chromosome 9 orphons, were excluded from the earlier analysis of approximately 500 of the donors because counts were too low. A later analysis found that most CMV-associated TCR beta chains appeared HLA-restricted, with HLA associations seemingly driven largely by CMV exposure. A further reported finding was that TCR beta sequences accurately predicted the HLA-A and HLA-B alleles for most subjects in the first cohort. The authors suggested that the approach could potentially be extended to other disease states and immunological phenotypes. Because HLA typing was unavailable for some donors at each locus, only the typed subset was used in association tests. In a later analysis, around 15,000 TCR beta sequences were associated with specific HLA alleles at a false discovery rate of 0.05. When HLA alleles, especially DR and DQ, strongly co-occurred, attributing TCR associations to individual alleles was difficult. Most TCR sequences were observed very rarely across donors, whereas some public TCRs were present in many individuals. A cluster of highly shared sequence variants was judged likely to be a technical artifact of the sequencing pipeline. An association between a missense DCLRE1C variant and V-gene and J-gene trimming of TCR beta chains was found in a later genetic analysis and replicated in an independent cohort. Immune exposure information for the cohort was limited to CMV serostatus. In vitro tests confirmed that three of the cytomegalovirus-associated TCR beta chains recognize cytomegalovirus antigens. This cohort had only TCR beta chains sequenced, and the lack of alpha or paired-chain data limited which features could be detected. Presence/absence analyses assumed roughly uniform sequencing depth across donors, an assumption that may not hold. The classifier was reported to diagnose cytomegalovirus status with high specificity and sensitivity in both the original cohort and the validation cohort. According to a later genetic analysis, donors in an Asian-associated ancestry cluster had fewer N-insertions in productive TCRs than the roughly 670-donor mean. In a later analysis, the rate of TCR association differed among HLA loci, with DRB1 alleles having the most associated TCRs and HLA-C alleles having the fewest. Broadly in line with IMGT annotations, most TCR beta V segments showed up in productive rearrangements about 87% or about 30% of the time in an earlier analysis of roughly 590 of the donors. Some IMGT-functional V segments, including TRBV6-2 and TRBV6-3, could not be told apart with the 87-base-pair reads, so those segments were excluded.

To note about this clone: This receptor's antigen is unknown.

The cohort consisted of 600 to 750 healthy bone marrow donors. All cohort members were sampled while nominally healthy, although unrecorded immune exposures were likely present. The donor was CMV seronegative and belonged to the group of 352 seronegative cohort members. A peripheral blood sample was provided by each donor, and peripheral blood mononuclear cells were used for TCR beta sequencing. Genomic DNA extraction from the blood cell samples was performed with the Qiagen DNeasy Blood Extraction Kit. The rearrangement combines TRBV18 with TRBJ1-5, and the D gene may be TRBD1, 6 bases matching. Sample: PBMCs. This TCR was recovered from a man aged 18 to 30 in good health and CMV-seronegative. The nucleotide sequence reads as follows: TGTGCCAGCTCTCAACAGGGTGGAGTAGATCAGCCCCAGCATTTT. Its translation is CASSQQGGVDQPQHF.